This T cell receptor (beta chain) was sequenced during a study of blood T cell repertoires in COVID-19. Study overall: COVID-19 samples from acute and convalescent phases originated in the United States, Italy and Spain. Sources were T cells, B-cell-depleted T cells, or PBMCs; the material itself was cDNA or gDNA.

Original processing methods: Counts of nucleated cells, estimated from reference gene primer amplification, were obtained. TCRdb keeps only in-frame clones here, not all; method: immunoSEQ multiplex PCR. The DNA was the basis for D and trimming; V, J and clone size are from that table. In the table there are tens of thousands of clones, roughly 89% of which are singletons. This CDR3 has 13 amino acids. Germline CDR1 is MNHEY and CDR2 is SMNVEV (reference sequence). Trimming removed 5 bases at V and 1 base at J, with 6 bases between. This clone was seen only a few times. This TCR derives from a human donor with acute or convalescent COVID-19. The donor label of this sample is uncertain. J is TRBJ1-5 and V is TRBV27; no reliable D call. Specimen: peripheral blood. The CDR3 protein is CASSGGSNQPQHF. The CDR3 DNA reads as TGTGCCAGCAGTGGAGGGAGCAATCAGCCCCAGCATTTT.